This TCR beta chain was sequenced for a study of shared clonotypes between healthy human individuals. Study-level background: Every donor yielded three CD4 naive, three CD4 memory, two CD8 naive and one CD8 memory plate. Study-level findings and limits: As a rule, naive subsets had a larger estimated richness than memory subsets.

Details on this clone: Its target is not known.

At a deep level, the assay was run. Sequenced by immunoSEQ multiplex PCR; TCRdb stores in-frame clones only, minus some. The sample yields over a million clones, roughly 80% seen once. Trimming removed 6 bases from V and 3 bases from J; junction bases left unmatched: 3. This CDR3 comprises 14 residues. The germline gives CDR1 SNHLY, CDR2 FYNNEI. Among the donors, all were Caucasian adults who lived in Nashville, Tennessee. The receptor's source is a man in his late teens or twenties in good health. Sequencing used memory CD4+ T cells sorted from blood. As for subset: CD45RA-negative fraction. The chain links TRBV2 to TRBJ2-7; 12 positions agree with TRBD2. CDR3 loop: CASSQLAGGYEQYF. CDR3 nucleotides: TGTGCCAGCAGCCAACTAGCGGGAGGCTACGAGCAGTACTTC.